This T cell receptor (beta chain) was retrieved from a study of blood T cell repertoires in COVID-19. Study background: Sites across the United States, Italy and Spain contributed samples from acute and convalescent COVID-19. Sources were T cells, B-cell-depleted T cells, or PBMCs; the material itself was cDNA or gDNA.

Original processing notes: Reference gene primer amplification gave nucleated cell count estimates. Produced via immunoSEQ multiplex PCR; TCRdb's table is partial and in-frame only. V and J calls and clone size are given by that table; D and trimming were obtained from the DNA. The sample has 190,000 or so clones; about 88% are singletons. The trim removed 5 bases at V and 0 bases at J, leaving 20 bases unmatched. The CDR3 has 20 amino acids. Looked up from germline, CDR1 is MDHEN and CDR2 is SYDVKM. The chain couples TRBV28 to TRBJ2-3; 7 bases fit TRBD1. The TCR originated in a man between 35 and 55 years old with active or convalescent COVID-19. The sequenced material came from peripheral blood. The CDR3 DNA sequence: TGTGCCAGCAGTCTCCCCCCGCCTCACAAGAGGGGGCCCAGCACAGATACGCAGTATTTT. Translated: CASSLPPPHKRGPSTDTQYF.